What follows is one T cell receptor (beta chain) and its context. This clonotype is termed medium-sized (0.01 to 0.1%). Its antigen is not yet known. Base qualities are not at hand, and no much larger clone is one base apart. These data originate in a study of T cell repertoires in aging, cancer and after chemotherapy (dated by TCRdb to about 2019). For the wider study: Donors spanned six age groups from 30 or younger to 70 or older, with at least three individuals per group. In the solid tumor group, the paired samples taken before and after chemotherapy came from patients with brain tumors (glioblastoma) who were receiving therapy based on temozolomide. The complete dataset included some 10 million TCR reads. The study profiled peripheral blood TCR beta repertoires from healthy donors and cancer patients to examine immunoaging and T cell reconstitution after chemotherapy. Alongside some 96 healthy donors serving as a reference group, the cohort included some 210 cancer patients, of whom about 93 had hematological cancers and some 130 had solid cancers. Broad study findings and their caveats: In healthy donors, the decline in TCR diversity with age was mainly explained by loss of richness, whereas in cancer patients loss of evenness was also found to contribute. Untreated patients with hematological or solid cancers showed significantly lower blood TCR diversity and higher clonality than age-matched healthy donors. The authors noted that the repertoire data do not allow conclusions about immunological memory after chemotherapy. Median generation probability increased over the chemotherapy interval in both cancer cohorts, suggesting repertoire reconstitution through rebound thymic output.

Genomic DNA extracted from peripheral blood, rather than sorted cells or RNA, was used as the source for amplification of TCR beta rearrangements. V sheds 4 bases and J sheds 2 bases, leaving 8 bases between their ends. Reading from cysteine to phenylalanine, the CDR3 counts 14 amino acids. The CDR3 DNA has 42 bases and is translated from base 1. Using a mixed TRB-A/B primer pool, multiplex touch-down PCR amplified rearranged TRB sequences covering the V, D and J segments. Illumina adapters and sample indices were attached to the amplicons in two consecutive PCR reactions using Phusion HS II polymerase. Amplicons were gel-purified with the NucleoSpin Gel and PCR Clean-up kit, then checked with Qubit and an Agilent 2100 Bioanalyzer. Sequencing of libraries was carried out on an Illumina MiSeq in 600-cycle, single-indexed, paired-end runs. The study's own analysis went as follows. MiXCR versions 2.12 and 3.0.5 were used to process TRB sequences. A clone was defined as each unique CDR3 nucleotide sequence, and only productive sequences supported by at least two reads were kept. The repertoire metrics were Shannon diversity, evenness, clonality (calculated as one minus evenness), and diversity profiles parameterized by alpha from 0 to 5. The IGoR algorithm was used to calculate generation probabilities of clones in the paired pre- and post-chemotherapy samples. TCRdb passed the public sequencing reads through fastp at Q25 and MiXCR, retaining productive beta sequences. Each entry is one CDR3 protein sequence, shown with its most common DNA and genes. These V and J calls originate from TCRdb's pipeline instead of the authors' own analysis. The sample table contains around 5,600 distinct CDR3 sequences; only one count was recorded for around 30% of them. Of the sample, roughly a third falls within the top ten clones.

The sequence is built from TRBV12-3 or TRBV12-4 and TRBJ2-2; the D region possibly corresponds to TRBD1 (6 bases align). The TCR was taken from a human donor with a solid tumor. Input material: blood. The CDR3 reads as follows: CASSSDRNTGELFF. The sequenced DNA: TGTGCCAGCAGTTCGGACAGAAACACCGGGGAGCTGTTTTTT.